This T cell receptor beta chain was observed in a study of control samples from healthy donors and cancer patients. The CDR3 runs 16 residues. Method: immunoSEQ multiplex PCR; TCRdb's copy keeps in-frame clones and lacks some. The repertoire includes about 75,000 clones, 84% of them detected once, and less than 15% sits in the top ten. This TCR came from a man over 45 in good health. The sequenced material came from blood. The chain has TRBV21-1 and TRBJ2-5; TRBD2, the D gene given by the table, was not confirmed from the DNA. TRBV21-1 is deemed a pseudogene. The CDR3 bases are TGTGCCAGCAGCAAAGGAGAGGCGGGAGCGGGGAAGACCCAGTACTTC. It encodes CASSKGEAGAGKTQYF.